Sequencing of this T cell receptor (beta chain) was carried out in a study of T cells in Graves' hyperthyroidism and ophthalmopathy. Study findings and constraints: Most clonotypes that expanded in the thyroid above 0.001 also showed up in blood.

The investigators amplified TCR beta CDR3 regions from RNA transcripts. The HTBI primer set drove a first-round RT-PCR of the TCR CDR3. TCRdb processed the multiplex PCR reads anew with MiXCR; each CDR3 protein has one entry. The sample includes under 300,000 distinct CDR3 sequences, less than 30% seen only once; the top ten take approximately 30%. The CDR3 length is 15 residues. CDR1 is MGHDK, CDR2 SYGVNS, per germline. V was shortened by 3 bases and J by 0 bases, with 12 bases between the two germline ends. This clonotype was counted many times. Its antigen remains unidentified. This sequence joins TRBV25-1 and TRBJ2-7; a weak D match, TRBD1 (6 bases). This receptor was identified in a man aged 35 to 55 with Graves' hyperthyroidism that later progressed to Graves' ophthalmopathy. Source material: blood. The CDR3 nucleotides read TGTGCCAGCAGTGACCAGACAGGTAGCTCCTACGAGCAGTACTTC. Protein: CASSDQTGSSYEQYF.